Below, 12 T cell receptor beta chains from the same sample are listed, as sequenced in a study of cytomegalovirus exposure and HLA in healthy donors. The PCR ran on 60 Vbeta and 13 Jbeta primers. The assay was immunoSEQ multiplex PCR, and TCRdb's table has in-frame clones only and misses some. The table includes about 200,000 clones, about 86% detected once. Sequencing was carried out using PBMCs. These receptors came from a man aged 40-55 years in good health and CMV-seropositive.

CDR3 in amino acids: CASSLGGRAPDQPQHF. CDR3 DNA: TGTGCCAGCAGCTTAGGGGGCAGGGCTCCGGACCAGCCCCAGCATTTT. V usage is TRBV7-9 and J usage is TRBJ1-5; possibly TRBD1 for D (5 bases). Germline assignment: CDR1 SEHNR and CDR2 FQNEAQ (reference sequence). The CDR3 is made up of 16 amino acids. Trimming stripped 1 base from V and 7 bases from J, with 17 bases between.

This clone was observed a single time. The chain couples TRBV7-3 to TRBJ1-1; D is perhaps TRBD1 (5 bases). The germline V gene has CDR1 SGHTA and CDR2 FQGTGA. V shed 2 bases and J shed 0 bases, with 10 bases lying between them. The CDR3 is 15 amino acids. This CDR3 reads CASSLQGPMNTEAFF. CDR3 DNA: TGTGCCAGCAGCTTACAGGGTCCCATGAACACTGAAGCTTTCTTT. Drawing the rest from reference TRBV7-3 and TRBJ1-1, the complete variable domain is GAGVSQTPSNKVTEKGKYVELRCDPISGHTALYWYRQSLGQGPEFLIYFQGTGAADDSGLPNDRFFAVRPEGSVSTLKIQRTERGDSAVYLCASSLQGPMNTEAFFGQGTRLTVV.

The J gene is TRBJ1-1, the V gene TRBV7-3; 7 bases align to TRBD1. Germline CDR1 SGHTA, CDR2 FQGTGA. V dropped 5 bases and J dropped 4; count of bases not matched to a gene: 4. CDR3 length equals 13 residues. This CDR3 reads CASSATGLTEAFF. DNA of the CDR3: TGTGCCAGCAGCGCGACAGGGCTCACTGAAGCTTTCTTT. Full variable domain (rest looked up from reference TRBV7-3 and TRBJ1-1): GAGVSQTPSNKVTEKGKYVELRCDPISGHTALYWYRQSLGQGPEFLIYFQGTGAADDSGLPNDRFFAVRPEGSVSTLKIQRTERGDSAVYLCASSATGLTEAFFGQGTRLTVV.

V and J are TRBV12-5 and TRBJ1-4; D may be TRBD1 (6 bases). V lost 1 base to trimming and J lost 6 bases, with 12 bases between them. The CDR3 runs to 15 residues. CDR1 and CDR2 from the germline V gene are LGHNT and FRNRAP. The CDR3 here is CASGLGLTGYEKLFF. DNA of the CDR3: TGTGCTAGTGGTTTGGGGTTAACAGGGTATGAAAAACTGTTTTTT.

The chain recombines TRBV5-5 with TRBJ2-2; D is perhaps TRBD2 (6 bases). V lost 4 bases, J lost 4 bases, and 11 bases lay in between. CDR1 is SGHKS, CDR2 YYEKEE, per germline (reference sequence). The CDR3 consists of 14 residues. The CDR3 DNA is TGTGCCAGCAGCGTGGGGGGAGTCACCGGGGAGCTGTTTTTT. As protein: CASSVGGVTGELFF.

The gene calls are TRBV7-9 and TRBJ2-7, with TRBD2 matching over 14 bases. Trimming removed 3 bases from V and 6 bases from J; junction bases left unmatched: 7. This CDR3 is 16 amino acids long. Germline-derived CDR1 and CDR2 are SEHNR and FQNEAQ (reference sequence). The CDR3 DNA follows: TGTGCCAGCAGCTTGACTAGCGGGAGGGCCAGGAGCGAGCAGTACTTC. As protein: CASSLTSGRARSEQYF.

V gene TRBV5-1 combines with J gene TRBJ2-1; 7 nucleotides align to TRBD1. The CDR3 consists of 13 residues. Germline CDR1 reads SGHRS; CDR2 reads YFSETQ. Trimming removed 2 bases from V and 7 bases from J; junction bases left unmatched: 3. CDR3 coding DNA: TGCGCCAGCAGCTTTGGGGACAGAAATGAGCAGTTCTTC. Its translation is CASSFGDRNEQFF.

The J gene is TRBJ2-7, the V gene TRBV7-9; 10 bases are a match to TRBD1. This CDR3 contains 15 residues. The V gene end was trimmed by 5 bases and the J gene end by 4 bases; junction bases not matched to a gene: 8. CDR1 is SEHNR and CDR2 is FQNEAQ in the germline V gene (reference sequence). CDR3 region: CASSHRDRGKYEQYF. The CDR3, as DNA: TGTGCCAGCAGCCACCGGGACAGGGGAAAGTACGAGCAGTACTTC.

The chain employs TRBV9 and TRBJ1-4, with D possibly being TRBD1 (5 bases). CDR1 is SGDLS, CDR2 YYNGEE, per germline. The CDR3 totals 16 residues. Deletions cut 1 base from V and 2 bases from J, with 12 bases between. CDR3 protein: CASSVRGLSTNEKLFF. CDR3 DNA sequence: TGTGCCAGCAGCGTAAGGGGATTATCCACTAATGAAAAACTGTTTTTT.

A single count supports this clone. The J gene is TRBJ1-5, the V gene TRBV29-1, with 8 bases lining up with TRBD1. This CDR3 is built from 12 residues. Losses at the gene ends were 4 bases for V and 7 bases for J; bases not matched to a gene: 3. Germline V gives CDR1 SQVTM, CDR2 ANQGSEA. CDR3 sequence reads: CSVGDRLQPQHF. The DNA for the CDR3 is TGCAGCGTTGGGGACAGGCTCCAGCCCCAGCATTTT.

This chain joins TRBV2 and TRBJ2-1, with a possible D match to TRBD1 (8 bases). Germline loops: CDR1 SNHLY, CDR2 FYNNEI. Trimming took 5 bases from V and 0 from J, leaving 11 bases between them. The CDR3 runs 15 residues. The chain's CDR3 is CASSHRGGSYNEQFF. The CDR3 DNA follows: TGTGCCAGCAGTCACAGGGGGGGCTCCTACAATGAGCAGTTCTTC.

The chain couples TRBV29-1 to TRBJ2-7, with a possible D match to TRBD1 (6 bases). The V end lost 6 bases, the J end lost 6 bases, and 21 bases lay between the germline ends. The CDR3 is 14 residues long. Germline V gene sequence: CDR1 SQVTM, CDR2 ANQGSEA. The CDR3 region is CSVPLGTTFGEQYF. In DNA, the CDR3 is TGCAGCGTACCCCTCGGGACAACTTTTGGCGAGCAGTACTTC.